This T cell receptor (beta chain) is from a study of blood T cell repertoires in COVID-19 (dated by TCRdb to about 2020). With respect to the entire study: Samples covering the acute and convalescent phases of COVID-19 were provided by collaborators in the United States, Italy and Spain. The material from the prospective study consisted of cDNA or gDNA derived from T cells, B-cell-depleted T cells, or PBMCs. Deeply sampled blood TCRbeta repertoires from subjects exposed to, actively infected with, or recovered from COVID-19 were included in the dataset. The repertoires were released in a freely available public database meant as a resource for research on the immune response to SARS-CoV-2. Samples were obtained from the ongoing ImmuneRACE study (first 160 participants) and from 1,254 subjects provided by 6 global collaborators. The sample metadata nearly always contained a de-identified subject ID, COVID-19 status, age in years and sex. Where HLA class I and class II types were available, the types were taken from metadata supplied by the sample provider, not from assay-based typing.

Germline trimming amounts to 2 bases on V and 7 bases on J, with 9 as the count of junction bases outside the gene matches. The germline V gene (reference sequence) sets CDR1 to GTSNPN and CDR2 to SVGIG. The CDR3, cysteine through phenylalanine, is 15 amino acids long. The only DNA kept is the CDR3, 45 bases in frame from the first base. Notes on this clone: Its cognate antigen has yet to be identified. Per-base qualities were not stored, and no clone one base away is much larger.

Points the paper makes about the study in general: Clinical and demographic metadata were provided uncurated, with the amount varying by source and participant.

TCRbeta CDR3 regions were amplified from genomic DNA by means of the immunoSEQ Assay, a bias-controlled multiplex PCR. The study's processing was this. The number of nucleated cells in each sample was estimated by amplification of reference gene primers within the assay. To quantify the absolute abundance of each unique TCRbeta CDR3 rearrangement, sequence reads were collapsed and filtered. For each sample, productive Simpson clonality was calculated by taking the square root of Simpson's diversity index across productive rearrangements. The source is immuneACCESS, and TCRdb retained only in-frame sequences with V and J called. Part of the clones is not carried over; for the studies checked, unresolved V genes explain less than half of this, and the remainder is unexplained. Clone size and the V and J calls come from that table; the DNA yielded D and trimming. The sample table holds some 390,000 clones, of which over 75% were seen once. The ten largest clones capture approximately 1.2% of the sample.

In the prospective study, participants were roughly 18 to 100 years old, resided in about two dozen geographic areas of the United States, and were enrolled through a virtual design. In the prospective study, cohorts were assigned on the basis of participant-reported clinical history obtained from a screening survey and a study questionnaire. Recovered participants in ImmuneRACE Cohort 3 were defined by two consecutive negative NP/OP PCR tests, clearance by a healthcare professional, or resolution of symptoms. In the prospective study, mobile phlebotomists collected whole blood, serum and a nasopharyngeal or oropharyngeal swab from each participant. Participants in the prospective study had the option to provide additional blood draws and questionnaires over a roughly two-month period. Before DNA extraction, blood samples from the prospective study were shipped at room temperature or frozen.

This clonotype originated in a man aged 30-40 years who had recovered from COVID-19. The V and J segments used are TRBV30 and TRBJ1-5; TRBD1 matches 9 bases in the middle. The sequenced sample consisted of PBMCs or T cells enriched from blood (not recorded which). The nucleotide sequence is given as TGTGCCTGGAGTCGGGGGGACAGGGTGACCCAGCCCCAGCATTTT. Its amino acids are CAWSRGDRVTQPQHF.